Given below is one TCR beta chain in context. Its antigen is still unknown. This sample was taken from a study of shared clonotypes between healthy human individuals. General study points: Naive CD4 clonotypes were shared across several donors at roughly 5.3%.

There are 14 residues in the CDR3. The germline CDR1 and CDR2 sequences are LNHDA and SQIVND (reference sequence). V trimming: 1 base; J trimming: 6 bases; junction bases outside the gene matches: 1. This table comes from immunoSEQ multiplex PCR, and its TCRdb copy is limited to in-frame clones, with some not included. This table has roughly 2.5 million clones, more than 80% appearing once. All donors were healthy HIV-negative adults lacking recent acute infections or vaccinations. The sequence derives from a man between 18 and 35 years old in good health. This rearrangement joins TRBV19 to TRBJ1-5; 9 bases are a match to TRBD1. Sequenced input: naive CD4+ T cells sorted from blood. The subset was: CD45RA+ positively selected. CDR3 residues: CASSIGQGGQPQHF. CDR3 coding DNA: TGTGCCAGTAGTATAGGACAGGGGGGTCAGCCCCAGCATTTT.